This is a list of T cell receptor beta chains from one sample in a study of CD8 T cells in Susac syndrome. TCRdb itself ran the immunoSEQ multiplex PCR reads through MiXCR, one entry per CDR3 protein. The sample comprises 150,000 to 200,000 distinct CDR3 sequences, 85% to 95% of which are singletons, and around 0.16% rests with the top ten. The sequenced sample consisted of CD8+ T cells from PBMCs. These TCRs come from a human donor with Susac syndrome. Each CDR3 is given with its conserved first and last residue. The order of the fields is D gene, clone size, CDR3 length, V gene, J gene, CDR3 DNA, CDR3 protein. D genes are given only for firm matches. Rows may omit the clone size; those that give it use once, few, many or a size class.

d_call: TRBD1; clone_size: -; cdr3_length: 14; v_call: TRBV23-1; j_call: TRBJ2-2; cdr3_nt: TGCGCCGTCCGGGACAGGCTGAACACCGGGGAGCTGTTTTTT; cdr3_aa: CAVRDRLNTGELFF
d_call: TRBD2; clone_size: -; cdr3_length: 15; v_call: TRBV7-9; j_call: TRBJ2-1; cdr3_nt: TGTGCCAGCAGCGGAGGACTAGCGGGGGACAATGAGCAGTTCTTC; cdr3_aa: CASSGGLAGDNEQFF
d_call: -; clone_size: -; cdr3_length: 15; v_call: TRBV4-1; j_call: TRBJ2-7; cdr3_nt: TGCGCCAGCAGCCAAGACAGGGCAGGGTCTTACGAGCAGTACTTC; cdr3_aa: CASSQDRAGSYEQYF
d_call: TRBD1; clone_size: -; cdr3_length: 14; v_call: TRBV5-1; j_call: TRBJ2-1; cdr3_nt: TGCGCCAGCAGCTTGGCCACAGGGGCGGATGAGCAGTTCTTC; cdr3_aa: CASSLATGADEQFF
d_call: TRBD1; clone_size: -; cdr3_length: 15; v_call: TRBV9; j_call: TRBJ1-2; cdr3_nt: TGTGCCAGCAGCGAACAGACAGGGTTCGATTATGGCTACACCTTC; cdr3_aa: CASSEQTGFDYGYTF
d_call: -; clone_size: -; cdr3_length: 14; v_call: TRBV28; j_call: TRBJ2-7; cdr3_nt: TGTGCCAGCAGTTTATCTGACAGCACCTACGAGCAGTACTTC; cdr3_aa: CASSLSDSTYEQYF
d_call: -; clone_size: few; cdr3_length: 15; v_call: TRBV29-1; j_call: TRBJ2-5; cdr3_nt: TGCAGCGTAGACGTTTATTGGGACGGGGAAGAGACCCAGTACTTC; cdr3_aa: CSVDVYWDGEETQYF
d_call: TRBD1; clone_size: -; cdr3_length: 15; v_call: TRBV29-1; j_call: TRBJ1-2; cdr3_nt: TGCAGCGTTGCCCTACCAGAGACAGGGGATAATGGCTACACCTTC; cdr3_aa: CSVALPETGDNGYTF
d_call: -; clone_size: -; cdr3_length: 10; v_call: TRBV20-1; j_call: TRBJ1-4; cdr3_nt: TGCAGTGCTCTTCGTGAAAAACTGTTTTTT; cdr3_aa: CSALREKLFF
d_call: -; clone_size: -; cdr3_length: 15; v_call: TRBV3-1; j_call: TRBJ1-5; cdr3_nt: TGTGCCAGCAGTCCGGACAGTGCGAGCAATCAGCCCCAGCATTTT; cdr3_aa: CASSPDSASNQPQHF